This TCR beta chain was identified in a study of technical replicates of blood from a handful of donors. The method was immunoSEQ multiplex PCR; TCRdb's version includes in-frame clones alone and lacks a portion of them. The data hold about 75,000 clones, with around 97% observed a single time. V lost 1 base, J lost 3 bases, and 9 bases lay in between. From germline, CDR1 is SGHDN and CDR2 FVKESK. This CDR3 spans 14 amino acids. The TCR originated in a human donor in good health. Sequenced input: T cells isolated from PBMCs. The gene calls are TRBV14 and TRBJ1-1; unclear D gene. The CDR3 region is CASSQVGGYTEAFF. Here the CDR3 DNA reads TGTGCCAGCAGCCAAGTAGGAGGGTACACTGAAGCTTTCTTT.